Presented here are 17 T cell receptor beta chains from one specimen sequenced in a study of glioma-infiltrating T cells. The iRepertoire nested amplicon-rescue multiplex PCR amplified TCR alpha and beta CDR3s from RNA. TCRdb itself ran the multiplex PCR reads through MiXCR, one entry per CDR3 protein. The sample records about 110,000 distinct CDR3 sequences, 20% to 30% being singletons. Sequenced sample: glioma tissue, nonneoplastic brain tissue, or PBMCs (not recorded which). The receptor source for this set is a human donor with low-grade glioma or glioblastoma, undergoing nonglioma brain surgery, or in good health (not recorded which).

This clonotype was seen a single time. An end of the junction differs from the germline gene, which may be a read error. This sequence joins TRBV20-1 and TRBJ2-5; possibly TRBD2 for D (5 bases). The V gene's germline CDR1 is DFQATT and CDR2 SNEGSKA (reference sequence). CDR3 length: 14 amino acids. CDR3 in DNA: TGCAGTGCTAGAGATCCCGGGGTGATGAGGACCCAGGACTTC. It translates to CSARDPGVMRTQDF.

As regards this clonotype: One junction end does not reproduce the germline sequence, and a read error may be involved. The chain combines TRBV19 with TRBJ1-5; 9 bases match TRBD1. The CDR3 sequence is 14 residues long. CDR1 and CDR2 from the germline V gene are LNHDA and SQIVND (reference sequence). CDR3: CVSSRDRGNQPQHF. The CDR3 coding sequence is TGTGTCAGTAGTAGGGACAGGGGCAATCAGCCCCAGCATTTT.

This chain joins TRBV29-1 and TRBJ2-2; 8 nucleotides align to TRBD1. Germline assignment: CDR1 SQVTM and CDR2 ANQGSEA. The CDR3 is made up of 13 amino acids. J gave up 6 bases and V 7 bases, and 7 bases lay outside the gene matches. This CDR3 is CSAQRTGPGELFF. DNA for the CDR3: TGCAGCGCCCAAAGGACAGGGCCCGGGGAGCTGTTTTTT.

This clonotype was detected many times. The V call is TRBV7-2, the J call TRBJ1-2; possibly TRBD1 for D (6 bases). Germline V gives CDR1 SGHTA, CDR2 FQGNSA. The length of the CDR3 is 19 residues. Trimming stripped 1 base from V and 3 bases from J, with 24 bases between. The CDR3 nucleotides read TGTGCCAGCAGCTTAGAAGTTACAGGGATGTATGCTGTTGACTATGGCTACACCTTC. Amino acid sequence: CASSLEVTGMYAVDYGYTF.

This clonotype was observed many times. The V gene is TRBV27, the J gene TRBJ1-1; no definite D call. CDR1 is MNHEY, CDR2 SMNVEV, per germline (reference sequence). CDR3 size: 11 residues. The ends were cut back, 4 bases at V and 5 bases at J, with 5 bases in the middle. CDR3 sequence reads: CASSSRTEAFF. The CDR3 DNA is TGTGCCAGCAGTTCACGGACTGAAGCTTTCTTT.

This clonotype was counted many times. This chain connects TRBV6-2 or TRBV6-3 to TRBJ2-5; unclear D gene. V was shortened by 8 bases and J by 1 base, with 14 bases between the two germline ends. Germline values: CDR1 MNHEY, CDR2 SVGEGT. This CDR3 is built from 14 residues. The CDR3 nucleotides are TGTGCCAGCGAAGAAATTGGCCCCCAAGAGACCCAGTACTTC. Its translation is CASEEIGPQETQYF.

This clonotype has a count of ten or more. V and J are TRBV2 and TRBJ2-7; 13 bases align to TRBD2. The germline V gene has CDR1 SNHLY and CDR2 FYNNEI. The CDR3 has 17 residues. J gave up 0 bases and V 10 bases, and 12 bases lay outside the gene matches. The DNA of the CDR3 is TGTGCCACCACCTCACTAGCGGGAGGGCCGAGCTCCTACGAGCAGTACTTC. Its protein is CATTSLAGGPSSYEQYF.

Sample share makes this clonotype medium-sized. The chain joins TRBV20-1 to TRBJ1-1; D not resolved. The CDR3 length is 11 residues. The V gene lost 5 bases and the J gene lost 7 bases, with 11 bases spanning the gap. In germline, CDR1 is DFQATT, CDR2 SNEGSKA (reference sequence). The CDR3 nucleotides read TGCAGTGCTGGGGATATTTATGAAGCTTTCTTT. It specifies CSAGDIYEAFF.

This clonotype was found many times. The chain uses TRBV7-3 and TRBJ2-1; no reliable D call. The CDR3 consists of 14 residues. Per the germline V gene, CDR1 is SGHTA and CDR2 is FQGTGA. Deletions cut 6 bases from V and 4 bases from J, with 13 bases between. CDR3 DNA: TGTGCCAGCAGTCTAGGAGTGGGGTACAATGAGCAGTTCTTC. Its translation: CASSLGVGYNEQFF.

This clonotype was counted many times. As DNA, the CDR3 is TGTGCCAGCAGTCCCGGGACAAGGATGAAGCACTACGAGCAGTACTTC. Translating gives CASSPGTRMKHYEQYF. This chain joins TRBV27 and TRBJ2-7; the D gene is possibly TRBD1 (6 bases). V shed 5 bases and J shed 3 bases, with 20 bases lying between them. The CDR3 covers 16 residues. Germline lookup yields CDR1 MNHEY and CDR2 SMNVEV (reference sequence).

This clonotype has just a few counts. CDR3 amino acids: CASSSTTVSSYNEQFF. The DNA for the CDR3 is TGTGCCAGCAGCTCCACGACAGTGAGCTCCTACAATGAGCAGTTCTTC. The chain joins TRBV5-4 to TRBJ2-1; D might be TRBD1 (5 bases). V dropped 3 bases and J dropped 0 bases, with 13 bases sitting between them. Looked up from germline, CDR1 is SGHNT and CDR2 is YYREEE (reference sequence). This CDR3 contains 16 residues.

This clonotype occurred a few times. The chain is built from TRBV25-1 and TRBJ1-2; the D is unclear. The V end lost 3 bases, the J end lost 4 bases, and 12 bases lay between the germline ends. CDR3 size: 14 residues. Looked up from germline, CDR1 is MGHDK and CDR2 is SYGVNS. CDR3 sequence reads: CASSETGGPYGYTF. The CDR3 bases are TGTGCCAGCAGTGAGACGGGCGGGCCCTATGGCTACACCTTC.

This clonotype has a handful of counts. The chain links TRBV24-1 to TRBJ2-1; 10 nucleotides agree with TRBD2. The CDR3 spans 17 residues. Germline V gene lookup returns CDR1 KGHDR and CDR2 SFDVKD. The V gene end was trimmed by 2 bases and the J gene end by 9 bases; junction bases not matched to a gene: 12. The DNA for the CDR3 is TGTGCCACCAGTGATTCTCCTAGCGGGAGCCATCTCTCTGAGCAGTTCTTC. Translated, it gives CATSDSPSGSHLSEQFF.

This clonotype was seen once. The rearrangement uses TRBV20-1 and TRBJ2-1, with TRBD2 matching 9 bases. The CDR3 runs 16 residues. Germline CDR1 reads DFQATT; CDR2 reads SNEGSKA (reference sequence). The trim removed 5 bases at V and 2 bases at J, leaving 10 bases unmatched. CDR3 DNA sequence: TGCAGTGCTGGGCGGAGAGTAGCGGGAGCCTACAATGAGCAGTTCTTC. Encoded protein: CSAGRRVAGAYNEQFF.

Ten or more counts support this clonotype. This chain links TRBV7-3 with TRBJ2-5, with D possibly matching TRBD1 (5 bases). The V and J ends lost 6 bases and 2 bases respectively, with 10 bases between them. Germline CDR1 is SGHTA and CDR2 is FQGTGA. CDR3 length equals 13 residues. The CDR3 spells CASSQTVQETQYF. The CDR3 DNA follows: TGTGCCAGCAGTCAGACAGTTCAAGAGACCCAGTACTTC.

This chain links TRBV18 with TRBJ2-5, with D possibly TRBD1 on 6 matching bases. With 3 bases removed from V and 1 base from J, the gap between germline ends came to 15 bases. Germline assignment: CDR1 KGHSH and CDR2 LQKENI. The CDR3 runs 16 residues. This CDR3 reads CASSPTRTDFQETQYF. The CDR3 DNA reads as TGTGCCAGCTCACCCACCCGGACAGATTTCCAAGAGACCCAGTACTTC.

This clonotype was found many times. The chain is built from TRBV6-1 and TRBJ2-1; 12 bases are shared with TRBD1. Per the germline V gene, CDR1 is MNHNS and CDR2 is SASEGT. This CDR3 has 16 amino acids. With V trimmed by 5 bases and J by 7 bases, 9 bases remained unmatched. CDR3 sequence (DNA): TGTGCCAGCAGTCGAGAGGGACAGGGGGCGCGAAATGAGCAGTTCTTC. It translates to CASSREGQGARNEQFF.